The text below deals with one TCR beta chain. Assay used: immunoSEQ multiplex PCR; TCRdb lists only in-frame clones, some missing. In the table there are roughly 420,000 clones, 70% to 90% of which are singletons. This sample is part of a study of blood T cell repertoires in COVID-19. Study as a whole: Researchers got acute and convalescent COVID-19 samples from the United States, Italy and Spain.

Participants spanned ages about 18 to 100 years and resided in about 24 US areas. Researchers sorted participants into cohorts using their self-reported clinical history. Trimming at V came to 6 bases and at J to 0 bases, leaving 17 bases not matched to a gene. From germline, CDR1 is MNHEY and CDR2 SVGEGT. This CDR3 has 18 amino acids. The sequence derives from a woman aged 30 to 39 with acute COVID-19. Source material: PBMCs or T cells enriched from blood (not recorded which). This sequence joins TRBV6-2 or TRBV6-3 and TRBJ2-7; 7 positions match TRBD2. The CDR3 nucleotides are TGTGCCAGCAGCCTTACGGGGGGTCGAGGTCGAAGCTCCTACGAGCAGTACTTC. Its translation: CASSLTGGRGRSSYEQYF.